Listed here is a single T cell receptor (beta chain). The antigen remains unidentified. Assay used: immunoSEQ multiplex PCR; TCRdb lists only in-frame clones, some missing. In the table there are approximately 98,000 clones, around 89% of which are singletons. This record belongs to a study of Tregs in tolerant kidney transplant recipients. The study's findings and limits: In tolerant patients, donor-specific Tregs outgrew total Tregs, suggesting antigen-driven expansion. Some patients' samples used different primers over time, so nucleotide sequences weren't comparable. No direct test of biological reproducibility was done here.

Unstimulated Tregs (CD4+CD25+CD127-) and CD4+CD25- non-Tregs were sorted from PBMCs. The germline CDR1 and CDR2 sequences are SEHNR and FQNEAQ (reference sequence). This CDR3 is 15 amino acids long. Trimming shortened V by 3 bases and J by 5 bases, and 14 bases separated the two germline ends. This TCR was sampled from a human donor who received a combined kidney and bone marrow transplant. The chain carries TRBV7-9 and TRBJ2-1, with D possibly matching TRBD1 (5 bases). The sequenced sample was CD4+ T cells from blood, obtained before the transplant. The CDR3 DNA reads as TGTGCCAGCAGCTTTTGGGGCTTAGAGGACAATGAGCAGTTCTTC. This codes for CASSFWGLEDNEQFF.